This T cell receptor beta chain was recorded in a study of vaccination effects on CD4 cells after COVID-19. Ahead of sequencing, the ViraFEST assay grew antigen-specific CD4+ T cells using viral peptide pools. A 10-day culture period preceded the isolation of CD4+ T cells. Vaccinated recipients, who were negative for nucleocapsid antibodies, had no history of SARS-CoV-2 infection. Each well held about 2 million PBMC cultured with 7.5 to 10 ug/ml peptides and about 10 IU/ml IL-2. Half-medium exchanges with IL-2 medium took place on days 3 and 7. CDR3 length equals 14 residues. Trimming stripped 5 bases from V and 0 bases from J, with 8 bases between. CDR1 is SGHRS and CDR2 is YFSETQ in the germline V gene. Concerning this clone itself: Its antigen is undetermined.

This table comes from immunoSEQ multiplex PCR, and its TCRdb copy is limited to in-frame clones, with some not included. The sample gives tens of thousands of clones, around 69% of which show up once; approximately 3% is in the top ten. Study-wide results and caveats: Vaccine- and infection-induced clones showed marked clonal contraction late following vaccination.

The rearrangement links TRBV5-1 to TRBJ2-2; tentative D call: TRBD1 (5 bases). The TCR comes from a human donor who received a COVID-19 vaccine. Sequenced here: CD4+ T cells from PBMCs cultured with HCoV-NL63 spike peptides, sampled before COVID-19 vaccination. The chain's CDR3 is CASRQATNTGELFF. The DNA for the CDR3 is TGCGCCAGCAGACAGGCCACGAACACCGGGGAGCTGTTTTTT.